This TCR beta chain was documented in a study of cytomegalovirus exposure and HLA in healthy donors. For this clone: The antigen remains unidentified.

Both 60 Vbeta primers and 13 Jbeta primers went into the PCR. Generated by immunoSEQ multiplex PCR, the TCRdb table keeps only in-frame clones and is missing some. In the table there are around 170,000 clones, 78% of which are singletons. The CDR3 runs to 16 residues. With 4 bases clipped from V and 2 bases from J, the junction kept 5 bases outside the gene matches. Germline CDR1 reads SGHVS; CDR2 reads FNYEAQ. Study findings and constraints: It is likely that the observed cluster of highly shared sequence variants was a sequencing artifact. CMV serostatus was the sole immune exposure information available.

What was sequenced was PBMCs. This TCR derives from a male donor in good health and CMV-seronegative. V and J are TRBV7-6 and TRBJ2-6; 7 bases fit TRBD1. The CDR3 bases are TGTGCCAGCAGCTCGTTGACAGGGACTGGGGCCAACGTCCTGACTTTC. Protein: CASSSLTGTGANVLTF.